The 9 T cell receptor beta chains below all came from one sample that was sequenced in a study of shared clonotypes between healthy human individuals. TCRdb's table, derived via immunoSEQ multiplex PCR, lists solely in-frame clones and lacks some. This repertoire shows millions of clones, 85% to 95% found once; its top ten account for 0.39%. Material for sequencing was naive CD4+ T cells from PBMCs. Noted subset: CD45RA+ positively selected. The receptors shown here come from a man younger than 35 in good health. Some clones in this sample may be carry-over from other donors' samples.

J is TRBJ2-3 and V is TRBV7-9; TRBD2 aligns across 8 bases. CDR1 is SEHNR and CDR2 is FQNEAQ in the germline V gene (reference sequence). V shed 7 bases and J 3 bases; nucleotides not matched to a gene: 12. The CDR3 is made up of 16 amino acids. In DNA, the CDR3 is TGTGCCAGCACCAGAATAGCGGGGAGAGGTACAGATACGCAGTATTTT. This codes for CASTRIAGRGTDTQYF.

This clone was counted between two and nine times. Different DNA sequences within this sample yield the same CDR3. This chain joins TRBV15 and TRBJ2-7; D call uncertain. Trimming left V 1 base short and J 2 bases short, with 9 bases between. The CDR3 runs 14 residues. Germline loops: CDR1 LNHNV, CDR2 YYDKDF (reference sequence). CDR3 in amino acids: CATSRGGSTYEQYF. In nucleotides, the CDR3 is TGTGCCACCAGCAGAGGAGGCAGCACCTACGAGCAGTACTTC. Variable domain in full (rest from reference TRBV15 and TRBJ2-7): DAMVIQNPRYQVTQFGKPVTLSCSQTLNHNVMYWYQQKSSQAPKLLFHYYDKDFNNEADTPDNFQSRRPNTSFCFLDIRSPGLGDTAMYLCATSRGGSTYEQYFGPGTRLTVT.

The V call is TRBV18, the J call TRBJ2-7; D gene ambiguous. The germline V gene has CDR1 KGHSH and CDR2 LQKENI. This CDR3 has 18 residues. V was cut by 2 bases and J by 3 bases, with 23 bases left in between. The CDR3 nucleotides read TGTGCCAGCTCACCAGTCGCCATGATCTCGCGTGGCTACTACGAGCAGTACTTC. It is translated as CASSPVAMISRGYYEQYF.

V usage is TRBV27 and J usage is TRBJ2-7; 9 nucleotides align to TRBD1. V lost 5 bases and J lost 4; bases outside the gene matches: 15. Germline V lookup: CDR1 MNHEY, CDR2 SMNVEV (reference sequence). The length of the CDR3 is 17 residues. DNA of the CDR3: TGTGCCAGCAGTAGACTCCCGGGACAGGGAATTCAATACGAGCAGTACTTC. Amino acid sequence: CASSRLPGQGIQYEQYF.

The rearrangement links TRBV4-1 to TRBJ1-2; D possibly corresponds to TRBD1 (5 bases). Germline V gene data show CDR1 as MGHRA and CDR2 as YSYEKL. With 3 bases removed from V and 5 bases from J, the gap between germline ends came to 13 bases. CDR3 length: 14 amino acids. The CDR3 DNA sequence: TGCGCCAGCAGCCAGACGGGAGGGGCATATGGCTACACCTTC. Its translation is CASSQTGGAYGYTF.

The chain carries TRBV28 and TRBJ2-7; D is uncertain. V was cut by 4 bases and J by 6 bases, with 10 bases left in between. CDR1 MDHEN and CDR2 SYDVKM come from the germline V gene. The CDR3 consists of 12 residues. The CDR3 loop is CASSSPPPEQYF. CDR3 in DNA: TGTGCCAGCAGTTCCCCCCCTCCCGAGCAGTACTTC.

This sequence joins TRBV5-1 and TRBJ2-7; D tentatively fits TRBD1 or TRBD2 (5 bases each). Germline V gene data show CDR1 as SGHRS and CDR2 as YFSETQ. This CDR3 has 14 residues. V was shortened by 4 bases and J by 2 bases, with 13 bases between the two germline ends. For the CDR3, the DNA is TGCGCCAGCAGCCTCGGGACGCCGCCCTACGAGCAGTACTTC. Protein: CASSLGTPPYEQYF.

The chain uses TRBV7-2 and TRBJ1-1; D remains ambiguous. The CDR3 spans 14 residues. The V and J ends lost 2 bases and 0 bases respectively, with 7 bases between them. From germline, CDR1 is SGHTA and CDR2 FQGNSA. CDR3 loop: CASSLRIMNTEAFF. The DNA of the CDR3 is TGTGCCAGCAGCTTACGCATAATGAACACTGAAGCTTTCTTT.

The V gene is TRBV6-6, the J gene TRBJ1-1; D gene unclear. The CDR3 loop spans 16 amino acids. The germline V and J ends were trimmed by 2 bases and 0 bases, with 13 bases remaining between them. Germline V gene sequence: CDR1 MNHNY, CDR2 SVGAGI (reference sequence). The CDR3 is CASSYGGGRMNTEAFF. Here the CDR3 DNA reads TGTGCCAGCAGTTACGGCGGCGGGAGGATGAACACTGAAGCTTTCTTT.